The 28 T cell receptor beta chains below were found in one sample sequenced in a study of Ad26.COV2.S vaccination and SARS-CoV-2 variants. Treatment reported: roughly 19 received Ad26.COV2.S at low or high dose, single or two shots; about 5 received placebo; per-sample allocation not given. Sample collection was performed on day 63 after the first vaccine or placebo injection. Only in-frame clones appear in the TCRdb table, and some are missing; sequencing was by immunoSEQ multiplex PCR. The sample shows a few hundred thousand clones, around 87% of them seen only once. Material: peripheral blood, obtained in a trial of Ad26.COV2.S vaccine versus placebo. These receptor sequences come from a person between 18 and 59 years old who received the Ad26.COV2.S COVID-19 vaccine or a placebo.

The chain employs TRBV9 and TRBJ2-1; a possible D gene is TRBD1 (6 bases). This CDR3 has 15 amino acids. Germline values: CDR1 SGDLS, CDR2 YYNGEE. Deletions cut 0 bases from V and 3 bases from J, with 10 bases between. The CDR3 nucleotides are TGTGCCAGCAGCGTAGCTGGGACATACTACAATGAGCAGTTCTTC. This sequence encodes CASSVAGTYYNEQFF.

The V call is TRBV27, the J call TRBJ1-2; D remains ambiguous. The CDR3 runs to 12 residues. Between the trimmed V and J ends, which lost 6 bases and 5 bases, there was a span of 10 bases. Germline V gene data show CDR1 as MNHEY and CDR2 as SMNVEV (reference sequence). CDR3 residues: CASSATAYGYTF. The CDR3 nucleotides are TGTGCCAGCAGCGCCACAGCTTATGGCTACACCTTC.

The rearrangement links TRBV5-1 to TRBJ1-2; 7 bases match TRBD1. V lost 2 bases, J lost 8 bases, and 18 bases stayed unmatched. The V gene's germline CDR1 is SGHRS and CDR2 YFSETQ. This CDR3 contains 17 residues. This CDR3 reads CASSLMGNPGQRNGYTF. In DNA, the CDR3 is TGCGCCAGCAGCTTAATGGGAAATCCGGGACAGAGGAACGGCTACACCTTC.

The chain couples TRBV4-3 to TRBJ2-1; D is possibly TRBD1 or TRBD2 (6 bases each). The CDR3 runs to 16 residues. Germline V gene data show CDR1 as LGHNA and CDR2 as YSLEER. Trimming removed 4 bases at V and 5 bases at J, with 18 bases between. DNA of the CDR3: TGCGCCAGCAGCCCTTTTGAGGGGGGCGGGGACAATGAGCAGTTCTTC. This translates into CASSPFEGGGDNEQFF.

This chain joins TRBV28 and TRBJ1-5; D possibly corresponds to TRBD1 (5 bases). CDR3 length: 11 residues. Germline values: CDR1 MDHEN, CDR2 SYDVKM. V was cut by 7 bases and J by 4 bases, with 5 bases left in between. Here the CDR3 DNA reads TGTGCCAGCAAGGGGAATCAGCCCCAGCATTTT. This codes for CASKGNQPQHF.

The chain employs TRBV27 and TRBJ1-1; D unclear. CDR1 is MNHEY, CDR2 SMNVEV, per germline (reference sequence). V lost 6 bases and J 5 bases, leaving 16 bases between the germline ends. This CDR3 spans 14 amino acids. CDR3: CASSPLMAGTEAFF. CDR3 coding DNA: TGTGCCAGCAGCCCCCTAATGGCCGGGACTGAAGCTTTCTTT.

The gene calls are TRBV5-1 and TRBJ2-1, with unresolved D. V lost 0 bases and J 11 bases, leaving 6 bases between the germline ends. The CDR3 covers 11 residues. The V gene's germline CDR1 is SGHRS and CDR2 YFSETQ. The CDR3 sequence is CASSLGLQQFF. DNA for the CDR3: TGCGCCAGCAGCTTGGGACTTCAGCAGTTCTTC.

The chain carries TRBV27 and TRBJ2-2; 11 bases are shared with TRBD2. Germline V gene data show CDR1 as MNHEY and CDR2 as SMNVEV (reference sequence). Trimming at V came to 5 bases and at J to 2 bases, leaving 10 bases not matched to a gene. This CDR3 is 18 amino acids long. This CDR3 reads CASSLLAGGTPNTGELFF. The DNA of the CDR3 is TGTGCCAGCAGTCTCCTAGCGGGAGGAACCCCCAACACCGGGGAGCTGTTTTTT.

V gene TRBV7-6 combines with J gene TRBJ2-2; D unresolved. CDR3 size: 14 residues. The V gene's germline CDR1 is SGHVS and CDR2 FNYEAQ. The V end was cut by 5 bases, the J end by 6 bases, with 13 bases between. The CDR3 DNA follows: TGTGCCAGCAGCCCAAACAGTATCCCCGGGGAGCTGTTTTTT. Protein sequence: CASSPNSIPGELFF.

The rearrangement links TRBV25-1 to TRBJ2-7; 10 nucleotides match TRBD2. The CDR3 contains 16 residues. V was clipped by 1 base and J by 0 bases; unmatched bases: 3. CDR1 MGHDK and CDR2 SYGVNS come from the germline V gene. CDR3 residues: CASSESRTSGSYEQYF. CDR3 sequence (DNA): TGTGCCAGCAGTGAATCCCGGACTAGCGGCTCCTACGAGCAGTACTTC.

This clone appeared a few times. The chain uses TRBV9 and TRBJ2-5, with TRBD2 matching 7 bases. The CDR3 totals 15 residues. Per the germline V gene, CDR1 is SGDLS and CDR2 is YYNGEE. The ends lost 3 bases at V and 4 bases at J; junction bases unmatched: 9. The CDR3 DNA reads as TGTGCCAGCAGCGCGTCTAGCGGCTCAGGAGAGACCCAGTACTTC. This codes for CASSASSGSGETQYF. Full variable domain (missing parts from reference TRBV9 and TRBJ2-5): DSGVTQTPKHLITATGQRVTLRCSPRSGDLSVYWYQQSLDQGLQFLIQYYNGEERAKGNILERFSAQQFPDLHSELNLSSLELGDSALYFCASSASSGSGETQYFGPGTRLLVL.

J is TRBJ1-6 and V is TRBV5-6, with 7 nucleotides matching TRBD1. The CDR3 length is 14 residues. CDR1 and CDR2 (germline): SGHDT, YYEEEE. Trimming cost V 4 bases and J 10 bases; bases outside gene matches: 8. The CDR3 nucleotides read TGTGCCAGCAGCCCCCGACAGGGAAGGTCACCCCTCCACTTT. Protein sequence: CASSPRQGRSPLHF.

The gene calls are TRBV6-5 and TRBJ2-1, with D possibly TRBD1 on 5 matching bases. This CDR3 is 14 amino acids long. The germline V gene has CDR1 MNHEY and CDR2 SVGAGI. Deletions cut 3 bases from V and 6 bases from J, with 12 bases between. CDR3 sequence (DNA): TGTGCCAGCAGTTATAAACCAACAGGCAATGAGCAGTTCTTC. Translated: CASSYKPTGNEQFF.

CDR3 sequence: CASSLQTLGRTEAFF. The CDR3 DNA follows: TGTGCCAGCAGTTTACAGACCCTCGGTAGAACTGAAGCTTTCTTT. The J gene is TRBJ1-1, the V gene TRBV28; D is uncertain. Germline CDR1 and CDR2: MDHEN and SYDVKM. Trimming stripped 2 bases from V and 5 bases from J, with 15 bases between. This CDR3 has 15 amino acids.

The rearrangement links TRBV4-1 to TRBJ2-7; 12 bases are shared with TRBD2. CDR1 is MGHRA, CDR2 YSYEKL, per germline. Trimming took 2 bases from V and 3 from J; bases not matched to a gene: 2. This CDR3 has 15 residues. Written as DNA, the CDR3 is TGCGCCAGCAGCCAACCGACTAGCGGGAGCTACGAGCAGTACTTC. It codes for CASSQPTSGSYEQYF.

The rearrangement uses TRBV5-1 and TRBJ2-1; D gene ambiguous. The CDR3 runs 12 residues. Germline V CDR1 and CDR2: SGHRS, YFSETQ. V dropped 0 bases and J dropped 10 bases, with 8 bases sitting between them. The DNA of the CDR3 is TGCGCCAGCAGCTTGGAAGGCGGCGAGCAGTTCTTC. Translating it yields CASSLEGGEQFF.

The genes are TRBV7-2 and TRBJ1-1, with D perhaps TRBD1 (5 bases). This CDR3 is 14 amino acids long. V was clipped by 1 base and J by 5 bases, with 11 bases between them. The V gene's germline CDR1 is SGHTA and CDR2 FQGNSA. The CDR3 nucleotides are TGTGCCAGCAGCTTAGGGGGGGGATGGACTGAAGCTTTCTTT. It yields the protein CASSLGGGWTEAFF.

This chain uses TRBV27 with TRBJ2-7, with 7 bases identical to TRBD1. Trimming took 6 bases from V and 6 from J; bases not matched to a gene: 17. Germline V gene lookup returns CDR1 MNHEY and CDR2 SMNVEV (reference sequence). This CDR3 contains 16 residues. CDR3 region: CASSGTGVDSQGEQYF. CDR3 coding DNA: TGTGCCAGCAGCGGCACAGGGGTGGACTCGCAAGGCGAGCAGTACTTC.

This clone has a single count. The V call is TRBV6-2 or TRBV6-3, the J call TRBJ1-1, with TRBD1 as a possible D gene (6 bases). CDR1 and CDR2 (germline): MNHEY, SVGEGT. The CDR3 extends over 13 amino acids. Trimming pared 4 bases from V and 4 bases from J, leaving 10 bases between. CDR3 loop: CASSLQGGTEAFF. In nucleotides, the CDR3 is TGTGCCAGCAGTTTACAGGGTGGCACTGAAGCTTTCTTT.

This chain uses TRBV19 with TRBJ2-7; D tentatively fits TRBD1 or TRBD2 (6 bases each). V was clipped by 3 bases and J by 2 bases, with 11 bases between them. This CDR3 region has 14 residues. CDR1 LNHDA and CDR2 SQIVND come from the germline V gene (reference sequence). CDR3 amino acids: CASSIGGGTYEQYF. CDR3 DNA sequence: TGTGCCAGTAGTATCGGAGGGGGAACCTACGAGCAGTACTTC. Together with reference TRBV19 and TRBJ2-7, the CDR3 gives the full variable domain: DGGITQSPKYLFRKEGQNVTLSCEQNLNHDAMYWYRQDPGQGLRLIYYSQIVNDFQKGDIAEGYSVSREKKESFPLTVTSAQKNPTAFYLCASSIGGGTYEQYFGPGTRLTVT.

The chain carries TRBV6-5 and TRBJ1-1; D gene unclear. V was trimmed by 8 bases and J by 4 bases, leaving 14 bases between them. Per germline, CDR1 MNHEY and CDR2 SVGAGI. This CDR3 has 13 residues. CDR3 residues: CASARLKLTEAFF. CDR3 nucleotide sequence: TGTGCCAGCGCCAGATTGAAGCTCACTGAAGCTTTCTTT.

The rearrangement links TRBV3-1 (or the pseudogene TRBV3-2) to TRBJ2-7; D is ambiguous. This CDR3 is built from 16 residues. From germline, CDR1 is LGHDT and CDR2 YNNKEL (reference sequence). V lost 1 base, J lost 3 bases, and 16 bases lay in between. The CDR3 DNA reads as TGTGCCAGCAGCCAAGCCCCGACAAGGACCGACTACGAGCAGTACTTC. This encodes CASSQAPTRTDYEQYF.

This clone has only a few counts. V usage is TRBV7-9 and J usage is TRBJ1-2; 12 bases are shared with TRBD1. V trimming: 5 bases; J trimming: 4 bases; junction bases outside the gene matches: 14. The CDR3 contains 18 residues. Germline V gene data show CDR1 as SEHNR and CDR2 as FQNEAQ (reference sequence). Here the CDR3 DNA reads TGTGCCAGCAGCCCCCTTTCCTCCGGGACAGGGGGCTCCTATGGCTACACCTTC. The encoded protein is CASSPLSSGTGGSYGYTF.

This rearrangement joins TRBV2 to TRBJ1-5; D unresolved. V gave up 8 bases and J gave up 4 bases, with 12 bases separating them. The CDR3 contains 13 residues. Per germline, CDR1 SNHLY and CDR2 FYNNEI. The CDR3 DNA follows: TGTGCCAGCCACCGTGTCCTTAATCAGCCCCAGCATTTT. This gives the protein CASHRVLNQPQHF.

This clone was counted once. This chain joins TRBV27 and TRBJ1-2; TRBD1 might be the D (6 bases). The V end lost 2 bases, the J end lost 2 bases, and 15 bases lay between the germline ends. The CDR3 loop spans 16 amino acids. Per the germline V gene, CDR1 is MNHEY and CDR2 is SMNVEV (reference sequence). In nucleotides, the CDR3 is TGTGCCAGCAGTTTACTTAGGGGGGCCGGGAACTATGGCTACACCTTC. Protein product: CASSLLRGAGNYGYTF.

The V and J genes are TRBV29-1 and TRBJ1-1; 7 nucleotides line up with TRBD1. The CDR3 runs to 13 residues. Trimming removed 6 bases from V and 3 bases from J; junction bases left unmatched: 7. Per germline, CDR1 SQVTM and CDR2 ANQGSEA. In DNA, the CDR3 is TGCAGCGTAACAGGGACAGCGGACACTGAAGCTTTCTTT. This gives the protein CSVTGTADTEAFF. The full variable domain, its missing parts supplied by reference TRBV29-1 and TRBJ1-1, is SAVISQKPSRDICQRGTSLTIQCQVDSQVTMMFWYRQQPGQSLTLIATANQGSEATYESGFVIDKFPISRPNLTFSTLTVSNMSPEDSSIYLCSVTGTADTEAFFGQGTRLTVV.

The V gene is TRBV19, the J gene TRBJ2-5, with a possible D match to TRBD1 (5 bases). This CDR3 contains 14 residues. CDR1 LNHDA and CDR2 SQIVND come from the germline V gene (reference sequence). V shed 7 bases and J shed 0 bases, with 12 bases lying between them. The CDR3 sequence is CASNTPGHQETQYF. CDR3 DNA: TGTGCCAGTAATACTCCAGGGCACCAAGAGACCCAGTACTTC.

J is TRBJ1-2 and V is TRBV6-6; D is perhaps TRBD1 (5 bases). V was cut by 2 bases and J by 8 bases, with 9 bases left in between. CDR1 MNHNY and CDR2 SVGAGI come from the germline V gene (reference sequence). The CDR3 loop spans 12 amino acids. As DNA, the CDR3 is TGTGCCAGCAGTTACACCAGGGTAGGCTACACCTTC. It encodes CASSYTRVGYTF.